The next 19 T cell receptor beta chains were all read from a single sample in a study of human T cells and chemical hapten exposure (dated by TCRdb to 2020 to 2022). The meaning of the sample's time point label: pre-sensitization, week 0. The treatment or condition label, read with the paper, signifies: therapeutic diphenylcyclopropenone sensitization with weekly scalp DPC. The library was made by RACE. TCRdb names NextSeq 500 as the instrument used. TCRdb reanalyzed the raw reads on its own, using fastp at Q25 for trimming and MiXCR for clone calling, and kept in-frame beta chains. Records with the same CDR3 protein are collapsed into one entry carrying the most frequent genes and DNA. The sample contains approximately 80,000 distinct CDR3 sequences, 13% to 15% of them found a single time. The top ten clones comprise approximately 4.6% of the sample. The sequencing here drew on whole blood, taken in connection with sensitization to the hapten diphenylcyclopropenone (DPC). Source of these receptors: a woman between 45 and 60 years old with alopecia areata. Some clones in this sample may be carry-over from other donors' samples.

The chain links TRBV6-5 to TRBJ2-7, with D possibly matching TRBD2 (6 bases). This CDR3 comprises 15 residues. The germline V gene has CDR1 MNHEY and CDR2 SVGAGI. Trimming took 2 bases from V and 6 from J, leaving 17 bases between them. CDR3 region: CASSYTNGGKGEQYF. CDR3 in DNA: TGTGCCAGCAGTTACACCAACGGAGGGAAGGGCGAGCAGTACTTC.

This clonotype turned up a few times. This sequence joins TRBV11-2 and TRBJ2-7; a weak D match, TRBD2 (5 bases). Trimming cost V 7 bases and J 4 bases, with 20 bases left between them. Germline CDR1 reads SGHAT; CDR2 reads FQNNGV. CDR3 length equals 15 residues. The CDR3 bases are TGTGCCAGCATGAATAGCGCGAGTCCCTGGTACGAGCAGTACTTC. It yields the protein CASMNSASPWYEQYF.

The gene calls are TRBV20-1 and TRBJ1-1; the D is unclear. The germline V and J ends were trimmed by 1 base and 2 bases, with 14 bases remaining between them. Germline lookup yields CDR1 DFQATT and CDR2 SNEGSKA (reference sequence). This CDR3 has 15 residues. In nucleotides, the CDR3 is TGCAGTGCTAGAGCATTCCCAGAAGACAACACTGAAGCTTTCTTT. Its translation is CSARAFPEDNTEAFF.

The chain is built from TRBV29-1 and TRBJ2-2; 7 nucleotides match TRBD1. The CDR3 has 13 residues. V shed 7 bases and J 6 bases; nucleotides not matched to a gene: 8. CDR1 is SQVTM and CDR2 is ANQGSEA in the germline V gene. DNA of the CDR3: TGCAGCGGGGGACAGAGGGTCCCCGGGGAGCTGTTTTTT. This encodes CSGGQRVPGELFF.

This clonotype was seen many times. The chain is built from TRBV12-3 or TRBV12-4 and TRBJ1-5; D gene ambiguous. Between the trimmed V and J ends, which lost 0 bases and 3 bases, there was a span of 15 bases. CDR3 size: 17 residues. CDR3: CASSLAGQKKFNQPQHF. In DNA, the CDR3 is TGTGCCAGCAGTTTAGCTGGGCAGAAGAAATTCAATCAGCCCCAGCATTTT.

This chain connects TRBV5-6 to TRBJ1-4; 7 nucleotides match TRBD1. Germline loops: CDR1 SGHDT, CDR2 YYEEEE. The CDR3 sequence is 12 residues long. Germline trimming cut 6 bases from V and 12 bases from J; bases unmatched to any gene: 8. CDR3 in amino acids: CASNGQGGELFF. CDR3 nucleotide sequence: TGTGCCAGCAACGGCCAGGGGGGAGAACTGTTTTTT.

The sample holds a few counts of this clonotype. The rearrangement links TRBV10-3 to TRBJ1-1; TRBD1 aligns across 7 bases. Germline loops: CDR1 ENHRY, CDR2 SYGVKD. With V trimmed by 8 bases and J by 1 base, 7 bases remained unmatched. The CDR3 runs 14 residues. The CDR3 nucleotides read TGTGCCATCCGAGGGACAGACCGGAACACTGAAGCTTTCTTT. Its protein is CAIRGTDRNTEAFF.

This clonotype was found a few times. The genes are TRBV20-1 and TRBJ2-1; D is unresolved. The CDR3 contains 14 residues. Germline CDR1 DFQATT, CDR2 SNEGSKA (reference sequence). Trimming pared 2 bases from V and 5 bases from J, leaving 13 bases between. The CDR3 protein is CSARPLSLNNEQFF. The CDR3 DNA reads as TGCAGTGCTAGACCTCTCTCTCTAAACAATGAGCAGTTCTTC.

The chain recombines TRBV18 with TRBJ1-3, with a tentative D call TRBD1 (6 bases). This CDR3 has 14 residues. Between the trimmed V and J ends, which lost 3 bases and 4 bases, there was a span of 10 bases. Germline V gene data show CDR1 as KGHSH and CDR2 as LQKENI. In DNA form, the CDR3 reads TGTGCCAGCTCACCCGGGACAATCGGAAACACCATATATTTT. This gives the protein CASSPGTIGNTIYF. The full variable domain, completed using reference TRBV18 and TRBJ1-3, is NAGVMQNPRHLVRRRGQEARLRCSPMKGHSHVYWYRQLPEEGLKFMVYLQKENIIDESGMPKERFSAEFPKEGPSILRIQQVVRGDSAAYFCASSPGTIGNTIYFGEGSWLTVV.

This chain joins TRBV19 and TRBJ1-4; 7 bases are shared with TRBD1. This CDR3 comprises 16 residues. Losses at the gene ends were 5 bases for V and 5 bases for J; bases not matched to a gene: 11. Germline V lookup: CDR1 LNHDA, CDR2 SQIVND (reference sequence). CDR3 DNA: TGTGCCAGTAGTCCCCCCCGAGCAGGGGGGAATGAAAAACTGTTTTTT. This encodes CASSPPRAGGNEKLFF.

The chain couples TRBV6-1 to TRBJ2-7; unclear D gene. The CDR3 extends over 13 amino acids. CDR1 MNHNS and CDR2 SASEGT come from the germline V gene. Trimming shortened V by 3 bases and J by 0 bases, and 6 bases separated the two germline ends. CDR3 sequence reads: CASSESYSYEQYF. The CDR3 DNA follows: TGTGCCAGCAGTGAGTCGTACTCCTACGAGCAGTACTTC.

In this sample, this clonotype turned up a few times. J is TRBJ2-6 and V is TRBV28; D ambiguous. Trimming took off 8 bases at V and 2 bases at J, with 4 bases between the two ends. CDR3 size: 12 residues. Germline CDR1 is MDHEN and CDR2 is SYDVKM. The CDR3: CASGTGANVLTF. DNA for the CDR3: TGTGCCAGCGGAACTGGGGCCAACGTCCTGACTTTC.

The chain joins TRBV6-5 to TRBJ1-6; 7 positions match TRBD1. CDR3 length: 14 residues. Germline loops: CDR1 MNHEY, CDR2 SVGAGI. Trimming removed 7 bases from V and 7 bases from J; junction bases left unmatched: 7. This chain's CDR3 is CASTWDSGNSPLHF. The CDR3 bases are TGTGCCAGCACCTGGGACAGTGGGAATTCACCCCTCCACTTT.

At least ten counts were recorded for this clonotype. The V and J genes are TRBV12-3 or TRBV12-4 and TRBJ2-5; TRBD1 matches 7 bases. The V and J ends lost 4 bases and 1 base, in that order; junction bases with no gene match: 3. The CDR3 length is 14 residues. The CDR3 nucleotides are TGTGCCAGCAGTTCGGGACAGATCCAAGAGACCCAGTACTTC. Residues: CASSSGQIQETQYF.

The sample holds a few counts of this clonotype. The rearrangement uses TRBV27 and TRBJ2-7; 9 nucleotides agree with TRBD1. After removal of 5 bases from V and 6 bases from J, the junction contained 8 bases not matched to a gene. Per the germline V gene, CDR1 is MNHEY and CDR2 is SMNVEV (reference sequence). The CDR3 runs 14 residues. The CDR3 loop is CASSPGDRGSEQYF. For the CDR3, the DNA is TGTGCCAGCAGTCCGGGTGACAGGGGGTCCGAGCAGTACTTC.

This clonotype was seen a handful of times. This chain links TRBV7-2 with TRBJ2-3; 7 nucleotides align to TRBD2. The V segment lost 2 bases and the J segment 0 bases; nucleotides outside the gene matches: 20. This CDR3 comprises 21 residues. The germline CDR1 and CDR2 sequences are SGHTA and FQGNSA. As DNA, the CDR3 is TGTGCCAGCAGCTTACGCGGCGGGAGACGTATCTGGGAACTTAGCACAGATACGCAGTATTTT. This codes for CASSLRGGRRIWELSTDTQYF.

This clonotype was seen a few times. V usage is TRBV20-1 and J usage is TRBJ2-2, with unresolved D. CDR3 length: 11 amino acids. Per germline, CDR1 DFQATT and CDR2 SNEGSKA (reference sequence). Trimming cost V 3 bases and J 7 bases, with 6 bases left between them. The chain's CDR3 is CSARGSGELFF. The CDR3, as DNA: TGCAGTGCTAGGGGTAGCGGGGAGCTGTTTTTT.

As regards this clonotype: The germline gene is not matched at one end of the junction; a read error may be the cause. The genes are TRBV27 and TRBJ2-6; D unclear. Germline CDR1 and CDR2: MNHEY and SMNVEV (reference sequence). The CDR3 contains 13 residues. CDR3 DNA: TGTGCCAGCAGACCCTCTCGGGCCAACGTCCTGACTTTC. Translated: CASRPSRANVLTF.

The table lists this clonotype with many counts. CDR3 coding DNA: TGTGCCAGCAGCCCCAACTCCTACGAGCAGTACTTC. Its translation is CASSPNSYEQYF. This sequence joins TRBV7-8 and TRBJ2-7, with D unclear. The CDR3 extends over 12 amino acids. Germline values: CDR1 SGHVS, CDR2 FQNEAQ. V lost 5 bases, J lost 0 bases, and 5 bases lay in between.